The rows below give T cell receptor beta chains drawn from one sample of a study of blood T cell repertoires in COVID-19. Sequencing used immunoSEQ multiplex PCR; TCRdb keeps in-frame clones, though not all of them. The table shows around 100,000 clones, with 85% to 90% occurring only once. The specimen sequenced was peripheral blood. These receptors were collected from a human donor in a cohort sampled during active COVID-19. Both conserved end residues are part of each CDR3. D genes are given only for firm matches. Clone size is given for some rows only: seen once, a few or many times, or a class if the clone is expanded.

cdr3_aa: CASSPQQGAGGYTF
cdr3_nt: TGTGCCAGCAGCCCACAACAGGGGGCTGGTGGCTACACCTTC
v_call: TRBV5-6
j_call: TRBJ1-2
clone_size: .
d_call: TRBD1

cdr3_aa: CASSPRVGSQETQYF
cdr3_nt: TGTGCCAGCTCACCACGGGTGGGCAGCCAAGAGACCCAGTACTTC
v_call: TRBV18
j_call: TRBJ2-5
clone_size: .
d_call: .

cdr3_aa: CASASGNTDTQYF
cdr3_nt: TGTGCCAGCGCTAGCGGAAACACAGATACGCAGTATTTT
v_call: TRBV9
j_call: TRBJ2-3
clone_size: .
d_call: TRBD2

cdr3_aa: CASSLVSGYEQYF
cdr3_nt: TGTGCCAGCAGTTTGGTTTCGGGGTACGAGCAGTACTTC
v_call: TRBV27
j_call: TRBJ2-7
clone_size: .
d_call: .

cdr3_aa: CASSYRDSGGNTIYF
cdr3_nt: TGTGCCAGCAGTTATCGGGACAGCGGCGGAAACACCATATATTTT
v_call: TRBV6-5
j_call: TRBJ1-3
clone_size: .
d_call: TRBD1

cdr3_aa: CASSVGRAIETQYF
cdr3_nt: TGTGCCAGCAGTGTCGGGAGGGCCATAGAGACCCAGTACTTC
v_call: TRBV2
j_call: TRBJ2-5
clone_size: .
d_call: TRBD2

cdr3_aa: CATSRGGTAYEQYF
cdr3_nt: TGTGCCACCAGCAGAGGGGGGACAGCTTACGAGCAGTACTTC
v_call: TRBV15
j_call: TRBJ2-7
clone_size: .
d_call: TRBD1

cdr3_aa: CASSHNGLAFGTDTQYF
cdr3_nt: TGTGCCAGCAGCCATAATGGACTAGCGTTTGGCACAGATACGCAGTATTTT
v_call: TRBV3-1/TRBV3-2
j_call: TRBJ2-3
clone_size: .
d_call: TRBD2

cdr3_aa: CASSQDRGSPLHF
cdr3_nt: TGCGCCAGCAGCCAAGACAGGGGTTCACCCCTCCACTTT
v_call: TRBV4-3
j_call: TRBJ1-6
clone_size: .
d_call: .

cdr3_aa: CASSQGGLAGGNNEQFF
cdr3_nt: TGTGCCAGCAGCCAAGGAGGCCTAGCGGGGGGAAACAATGAGCAGTTCTTC
v_call: TRBV3-1/TRBV3-2
j_call: TRBJ2-1
clone_size: .
d_call: TRBD2

cdr3_aa: CASRQGLGSNEQFF
cdr3_nt: TGTGCCAGCAGGCAGGGACTAGGGTCAAATGAGCAGTTCTTC
v_call: TRBV11-2
j_call: TRBJ2-1
clone_size: .
d_call: TRBD2

cdr3_aa: CASSSTPGQTNGYTF
cdr3_nt: TGTGCCAGCAGCTCGACCCCAGGACAGACTAATGGCTACACCTTC
v_call: TRBV7-2
j_call: TRBJ1-2
clone_size: .
d_call: .

cdr3_aa: CASSQDFNRKETQYF
cdr3_nt: TGTGCCAGCAGCCAAGATTTTAACAGGAAAGAGACCCAGTACTTC
v_call: TRBV3-1/TRBV3-2
j_call: TRBJ2-5
clone_size: .
d_call: .

cdr3_aa: CATSDFPSEVGYEQYF
cdr3_nt: TGTGCCACCAGTGATTTCCCGTCGGAGGTGGGCTACGAGCAGTACTTC
v_call: TRBV24-1
j_call: TRBJ2-7
clone_size: .
d_call: .

cdr3_aa: CASSLFVAAAKDTQYF
cdr3_nt: TGTGCTAGCAGCTTATTTGTAGCGGCAGCGAAAGATACGCAGTATTTT
v_call: TRBV7-7
j_call: TRBJ2-3
clone_size: .
d_call: .

cdr3_aa: CASITDSLSYGYTF
cdr3_nt: TGTGCCAGCATCACTGACAGTTTATCCTATGGCTACACCTTC
v_call: TRBV7-2
j_call: TRBJ1-2
clone_size: .
d_call: .

cdr3_aa: CASSPTPSTIAKNIQYF
cdr3_nt: TGTGCCAGCTCACCAACCCCTAGTACCATCGCCAAAAACATTCAGTACTTC
v_call: TRBV18
j_call: TRBJ2-4
clone_size: .
d_call: .

cdr3_aa: CASSPFELGPYEQYF
cdr3_nt: TGTGCCAGCAGCCCCTTTGAATTGGGGCCCTACGAGCAGTACTTC
v_call: TRBV7-2
j_call: TRBJ2-7
clone_size: .
d_call: .

cdr3_aa: CASSLEQVNSGNTIYF
cdr3_nt: TGCGCCAGCAGCTTGGAACAGGTGAACTCTGGAAACACCATATATTTT
v_call: TRBV5-1
j_call: TRBJ1-3
clone_size: .
d_call: .

cdr3_aa: CASRGGTSGRGEKEYRNEQFF
cdr3_nt: TGTGCCAGCAGGGGAGGGACTAGCGGGAGGGGGGAGAAAGAATATAGAAATGAGCAGTTCTTC
v_call: TRBV2
j_call: TRBJ2-1
clone_size: .
d_call: TRBD2

cdr3_aa: CASSFRLNTGELFF
cdr3_nt: TGTGCCAGCAGCTTCAGACTGAACACCGGGGAGCTGTTTTTT
v_call: TRBV7-6
j_call: TRBJ2-2
clone_size: .
d_call: .

cdr3_aa: CASSLSGLASTDTQYF
cdr3_nt: TGTGCCAGCAGTTTGTCGGGACTAGCGAGCACAGATACGCAGTATTTT
v_call: TRBV28
j_call: TRBJ2-3
clone_size: .
d_call: TRBD2

cdr3_aa: CASSSRAGQYQPQHF
cdr3_nt: TGTGCCAGCAGCTCTAGGGCAGGGCAATATCAGCCCCAGCATTTT
v_call: TRBV7-2
j_call: TRBJ1-5
clone_size: .
d_call: .

cdr3_aa: CASSSSGRGTGELFF
cdr3_nt: TGCGCCAGCAGCTCTAGCGGGAGAGGTACCGGGGAGCTGTTTTTT
v_call: TRBV5-1
j_call: TRBJ2-2
clone_size: .
d_call: TRBD2

cdr3_aa: CASSYSTGTQYF
cdr3_nt: TGTGCCAGCAGTTACTCGACGGGGACCCAGTACTTC
v_call: TRBV6-5
j_call: TRBJ2-5
clone_size: once
d_call: .

cdr3_aa: CASSLVGGGEQYF
cdr3_nt: TGTGCCAGCAGCTTAGTTGGGGGGGGCGAGCAGTACTTC
v_call: TRBV7-9
j_call: TRBJ2-7
clone_size: .
d_call: TRBD2

cdr3_aa: CASSPTTGPYEQYF
cdr3_nt: TGTGCCAGCAGCCCAACGACAGGGCCCTACGAGCAGTACTTC
v_call: TRBV7-2
j_call: TRBJ2-7
clone_size: .
d_call: TRBD1

cdr3_aa: CASSLNPRGTSGTDTQYF
cdr3_nt: TGTGCCAGCAGCCTCAACCCTAGAGGGACTAGCGGCACAGATACGCAGTATTTT
v_call: TRBV7-3
j_call: TRBJ2-3
clone_size: .
d_call: TRBD2

cdr3_aa: CASSYATGGGTGELFF
cdr3_nt: TGTGCCAGCAGTTACGCGACAGGGGGCGGCACCGGGGAGCTGTTTTTT
v_call: TRBV6-5
j_call: TRBJ2-2
clone_size: .
d_call: TRBD1

cdr3_aa: CASSVGSTAGEQFF
cdr3_nt: TGTGCCAGCAGCGTAGGGTCAACGGCAGGAGAGCAGTTCTTC
v_call: TRBV9
j_call: TRBJ2-1
clone_size: .
d_call: .

cdr3_aa: CAISTGPLSGGYTF
cdr3_nt: TGTGCCATCTCGACAGGCCCTCTATCAGGTGGCTACACCTTC
v_call: TRBV28
j_call: TRBJ1-2
clone_size: .
d_call: .

cdr3_aa: CASSSPVAVLYNEQFF
cdr3_nt: TGTGCCAGCAGCTCACCGGTAGCGGTCTTATACAATGAGCAGTTCTTC
v_call: TRBV28
j_call: TRBJ2-1
clone_size: few
d_call: .

cdr3_aa: CATSEGTNGANVLTF
cdr3_nt: TGTGCCACCAGTGAGGGGACTAATGGGGCCAACGTCCTGACTTTC
v_call: TRBV24-1
j_call: TRBJ2-6
clone_size: .
d_call: TRBD2

cdr3_aa: CASGLVPGNTEAFF
cdr3_nt: TGTGCTAGTGGTTTGGTACCGGGTAACACTGAAGCTTTCTTT
v_call: TRBV12-5
j_call: TRBJ1-1
clone_size: .
d_call: .

cdr3_aa: CASSAGTSGRFGTQYF
cdr3_nt: TGTGCCAGTAGTGCAGGGACTAGCGGGAGGTTCGGTACGCAGTATTTT
v_call: TRBV19
j_call: TRBJ2-3
clone_size: .
d_call: TRBD2

cdr3_aa: CASSLSQRDADTQYF
cdr3_nt: TGTGCCAGCAGCTTATCTCAGCGGGATGCAGATACGCAGTATTTT
v_call: TRBV7-8
j_call: TRBJ2-3
clone_size: .
d_call: TRBD2

cdr3_aa: CASSSSQETQYF
cdr3_nt: TGCGCCAGCAGCTCCTCGCAAGAGACCCAGTACTTC
v_call: TRBV5-1
j_call: TRBJ2-5
clone_size: .
d_call: .

cdr3_aa: CASSFTGTPAYEQYF
cdr3_nt: TGTGCCAGCAGCTTCACCGGGACTCCGGCCTACGAGCAGTACTTC
v_call: TRBV28
j_call: TRBJ2-7
clone_size: .
d_call: .

cdr3_aa: CATSESGEKLFF
cdr3_nt: TGTGCCACCAGTGAATCAGGGGAAAAACTGTTTTTT
v_call: TRBV24-1
j_call: TRBJ1-4
clone_size: .
d_call: .

cdr3_aa: CASSPLGDYNEQFF
cdr3_nt: TGTGCCAGCTCACCGCTAGGGGACTACAATGAGCAGTTCTTC
v_call: TRBV18
j_call: TRBJ2-1
clone_size: .
d_call: .

cdr3_aa: CASKSSSGNTIYF
cdr3_nt: TGTGCCAGCAAATCGAGCTCTGGAAACACCATATATTTT
v_call: TRBV2
j_call: TRBJ1-3
clone_size: .
d_call: .

cdr3_aa: CASQEGSHTDTQYF
cdr3_nt: TGTGCCAGCCAGGAGGGGAGCCACACAGATACGCAGTATTTT
v_call: TRBV7-9
j_call: TRBJ2-3
clone_size: .
d_call: .

cdr3_aa: CASSDGQGRTDTQYF
cdr3_nt: TGTGCCAGCAGTGACGGGCAAGGGAGAACAGATACGCAGTATTTT
v_call: TRBV6-1
j_call: TRBJ2-3
clone_size: .
d_call: .

cdr3_aa: CASSQVRSTEAFF
cdr3_nt: TGTGCCAGCAGCCAAGTGAGGTCCACTGAAGCTTTCTTT
v_call: TRBV3-1/TRBV3-2
j_call: TRBJ1-1
clone_size: .
d_call: .

cdr3_aa: CASIEQGGKYF
cdr3_nt: TGTGCCAGCATTGAACAGGGGGGCAAGTACTTC
v_call: TRBV2
j_call: TRBJ2-5
clone_size: .
d_call: TRBD1

cdr3_aa: CAISVGGQNTEAFF
cdr3_nt: TGTGCCATCAGCGTTGGTGGGCAGAACACTGAAGCTTTCTTT
v_call: TRBV10-3
j_call: TRBJ1-1
clone_size: .
d_call: .